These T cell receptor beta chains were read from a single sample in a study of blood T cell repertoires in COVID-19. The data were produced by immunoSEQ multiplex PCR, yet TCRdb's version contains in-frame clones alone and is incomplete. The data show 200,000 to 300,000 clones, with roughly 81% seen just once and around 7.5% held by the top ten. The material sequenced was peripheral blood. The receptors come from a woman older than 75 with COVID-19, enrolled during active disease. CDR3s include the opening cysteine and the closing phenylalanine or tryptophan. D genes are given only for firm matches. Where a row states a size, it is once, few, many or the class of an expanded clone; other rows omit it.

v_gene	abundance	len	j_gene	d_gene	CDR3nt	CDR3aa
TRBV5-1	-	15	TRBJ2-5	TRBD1	TGCGCCAGCAGCACAAGACAGGGCCCCGAGGAGACCCAGTACTTC	CASSTRQGPEETQYF
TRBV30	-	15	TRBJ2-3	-	TGTGCCTGGAGTGTACCAGCGGCCGGCACAGATACGCAGTATTTT	CAWSVPAAGTDTQYF
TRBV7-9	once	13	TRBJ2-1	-	TGTGCCAGCAGCTTAAGGGACTTTTCTGAGCAGTTCTTC	CASSLRDFSEQFF
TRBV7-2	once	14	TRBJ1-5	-	TGTGCCAGCAGCTCGGACAGTTTCAATCAGCCCCAGCATTTT	CASSSDSFNQPQHF
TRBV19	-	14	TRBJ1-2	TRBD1	TGTGCCAGTGCCAGGACAGGTTTGAACTATGGCTACACCTTC	CASARTGLNYGYTF
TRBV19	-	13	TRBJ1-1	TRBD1	TGTGCCAGTAGCAGGGACAGGGGGCGTGAAGCTTTCTTT	CASSRDRGREAFF
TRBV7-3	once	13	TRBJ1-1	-	TGTGCCAGCAGCTTAATGGGTGGGGAGTTGGCTTTCTTT	CASSLMGGELAFF
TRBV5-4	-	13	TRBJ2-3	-	TGTGCCAGCAGCCTACCGTCCACAGATACGCAGTATTTT	CASSLPSTDTQYF
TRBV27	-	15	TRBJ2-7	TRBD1	TGTGCCAGCAGTCCCCGGGACAGGGGACTCTACGAGCAGTACTTC	CASSPRDRGLYEQYF
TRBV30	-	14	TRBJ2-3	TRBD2	TGTGCCTGGAGCACGGGGGGGGCAACAGATACGCAGTATTTT	CAWSTGGATDTQYF
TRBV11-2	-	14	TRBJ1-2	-	TGTGCCAGCAGCAGGGGGGAGGGTTTGCGAGGCTACACCTTC	CASSRGEGLRGYTF
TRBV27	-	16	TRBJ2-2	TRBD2	TGTGCCAGCAGTTCTGCGCTAGCGGGGGGGACCGGGGAGCTGTTTTTT	CASSSALAGGTGELFF
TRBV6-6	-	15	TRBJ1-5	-	TGTGCCAGCAGTCACGAACTGGTCAGCAATCAGCCCCAGCATTTT	CASSHELVSNQPQHF
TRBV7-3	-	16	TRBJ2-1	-	TGTGCCAGCAGCTGGACTGGGCGGCAGGGGGGCCATGAGCAGTTCTTC	CASSWTGRQGGHEQFF
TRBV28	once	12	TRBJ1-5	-	TGTGCCAGCAGTTCCTTAAATCAGCCCCAGCATTTT	CASSSLNQPQHF
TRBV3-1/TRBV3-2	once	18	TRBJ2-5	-	TGTGCCAGCAGCCAAGATGGGGGGGCTCCCGTCCCCCAAGAGACCCAGTACTTC	CASSQDGGAPVPQETQYF
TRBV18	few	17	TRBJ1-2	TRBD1	TGTGCCAGCTCACCTTCCTCCGGGACAGGGAGATACTATGGCTACACCTTC	CASSPSSGTGRYYGYTF
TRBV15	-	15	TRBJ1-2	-	TGTGCCACCAGCAGAGCCCTTGGACAGAACTATGGCTACACCTTC	CATSRALGQNYGYTF
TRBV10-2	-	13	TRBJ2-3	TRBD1	TGCGCCAGCAGTGAGAACAGGGGAGATACGCAGTATTTT	CASSENRGDTQYF
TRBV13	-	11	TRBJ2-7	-	TGTGCCAGCAGCTCCAAGAGCGAGCAGTACTTC	CASSSKSEQYF
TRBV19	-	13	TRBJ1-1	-	TGTGCCAGTACCCAACATAAAAGCACTGAAGCTTTCTTT	CASTQHKSTEAFF
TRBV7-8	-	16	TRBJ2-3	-	TGTGCCAGCAGCCTGGGGTCAGCGCCTACTAGTGATACGCAGTATTTT	CASSLGSAPTSDTQYF
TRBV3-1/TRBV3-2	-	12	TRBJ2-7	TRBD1	TGTGCCAGCAGGACAGGGGGCAACGAGCAGTACTTC	CASRTGGNEQYF
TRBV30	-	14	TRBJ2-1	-	TGTGCCTGGAGTTCGTTGGCCTCCTACAATGAGCAGTTCTTC	CAWSSLASYNEQFF